These T cell receptor beta chains were read from a single sample in a study of T cells in Graves' hyperthyroidism and ophthalmopathy. TCRdb fed the multiplex PCR reads into MiXCR, producing one record per CDR3 protein. The table includes 600,000 to 700,000 distinct CDR3 sequences, about 15% detected once. The sample taken for sequencing was blood. The source of these receptors is a woman aged 40 to 49 with Graves' ophthalmopathy. CDR3s include the opening cysteine and the closing phenylalanine or tryptophan. The order of the fields is CDR3 length, clone size, V gene, J gene, D gene, CDR3 DNA, CDR3 protein. A D gene is named only where the DNA matches it firmly. Clone size is stated in some rows and not others, as once, few, many or a class when expanded.

>14|many|TRBV27|TRBJ2-5|TRBD2
TGTGCCAGCAGTTTAGCGGGAGGAAAAGAGACCCAGTACTTC
CASSLAGGKETQYF
>16|many|TRBV12-3/TRBV12-4|TRBJ1-1|-
TGTGCCAGCAGTTTAGGGGCAGCGAATTTGAACACTGAAGCTTTCTTT
CASSLGAANLNTEAFF
>14|many|TRBV25-1|TRBJ1-1|-
TGTGCCAGCAGGAAACAGGCGGCGAACATTGAAGCTTTCTTT
CASRKQAANIEAFF
>14|many|TRBV20-1|TRBJ2-5|-
TGCAGTGCTGGAGGAGAAAGGGCAGGAGAGACCCAGTACTTC
CSAGGERAGETQYF
>14|many|TRBV7-9|TRBJ1-1|TRBD1
TGTGCCAGCAGCGCAGACAGGGGAGGCACTGAAGCTTTCTTT
CASSADRGGTEAFF
>13|many|TRBV12-5|TRBJ2-7|-
TGTGCTAGTGGTTTGAATGTTGAGAGAGAGCAGTACTTC
CASGLNVEREQYF
>11|many|TRBV12-3/TRBV12-4|TRBJ2-2|-
TGTGCCAGCAGTCAGTCCGGGGAGCTGTTTTTT
CASSQSGELFF
>15|-|TRBV24-1|TRBJ1-5|TRBD1
TGTGCCACCAGTGCCGGGACAGGGGGCGATCAGCCCCAGCATTTT
CATSAGTGGDQPQHF
>13|many|TRBV28|TRBJ1-5|-
TGTGCCAGCAGTTTCGGACTGAGTTTGACCCAGCATTTT
CASSFGLSLTQHF
>12|many|TRBV29-1|TRBJ1-1|TRBD1
TGCAGCGCCCAGGGACAGGGCCATGAAGCTTTCTTT
CSAQGQGHEAFF
>13|-|TRBV12-3/TRBV12-4|TRBJ2-5|-
TGTGCCAGCAGTCCCGAGAACCGAGAGACCCAGTACTTC
CASSPENRETQYF
>16|many|TRBV6-1|TRBJ2-7|TRBD2
TGTGCCAGCAGTGAAGCATCACTAGCGACCAACTACGAGCAGTACTTC
CASSEASLATNYEQYF
>13|many|TRBV30|TRBJ1-5|-
TGTGCCTGGGAGGAGGATAGCAATCAGCCCCAGCATTTT
CAWEEDSNQPQHF
>14|many|TRBV7-9|TRBJ2-5|TRBD2
TGTGCCAGCAGCTTGGAACTAGCGAAAGAGACCCAGTACTTC
CASSLELAKETQYF
>15|many|TRBV3-1|TRBJ2-7|-
TGTGCCAGCAGCTCTGGACGCGCCGCGCATTACGAGCAGTACTTC
CASSSGRAAHYEQYF
>15|few|TRBV7-9|TRBJ2-7|TRBD2
TGTGCCAGCAGCGGGCACCTAGCGGGGGCCTACGAGCAGTACTTC
CASSGHLAGAYEQYF
>13|many|TRBV30|TRBJ2-2|-
TGTGCCTGGAGTTTCAGCGACACCGGGGAGCTGTTTTTT
CAWSFSDTGELFF
>14|many|TRBV6-2/TRBV6-3|TRBJ2-7|TRBD2
TGTGCCAGCAGAACTAGCGGGAGCGGATACGAGCAGTACTTC
CASRTSGSGYEQYF
>13|-|TRBV30|TRBJ1-5|-
TGTGCCTGGATGGGGGGGATGGGACAGCCCCAGCATTTT
CAWMGGMGQPQHF
>15|-|TRBV5-1|TRBJ2-7|TRBD1
TGCGCCAGCGGCTTGGGAGGACAGGGGGCTTACGAGCAGTACTTC
CASGLGGQGAYEQYF
>15|many|TRBV27|TRBJ2-7|-
TGTGCCAGCAGTTACGGAGGGGGCGAGACCTACGAGCAGTACTTC
CASSYGGGETYEQYF
>15|many|TRBV10-3|TRBJ1-5|-
TGTGCCATCAGTGATTCGAGGGGTGGCAATCAGCCCCAGCATTTT
CAISDSRGGNQPQHF
>14|many|TRBV28|TRBJ2-7|-
TGTGCCAGCAACCGGGACACCCTAGCCCACGAGCAGTACTTC
CASNRDTLAHEQYF
>15|few|TRBV5-1|TRBJ2-7|-
TGCGCCAGCAGCTTGGGCTCGAGACAAATATACGAGCAGTACTTC
CASSLGSRQIYEQYF
>17|many|TRBV19|TRBJ1-5|TRBD1
TGTGCCAGTAGTATAGAACACGGACAGGGGACGAATCAGCCCCAGCATTTT
CASSIEHGQGTNQPQHF
>12|few|TRBV6-2/TRBV6-3|TRBJ2-2|-
TGTGCCGCGTGGGGGAGCACCGGGGAGCTGTTTTTT
CAAWGSTGELFF
>16|-|TRBV6-2/TRBV6-3|TRBJ2-5|-
TGTGCCAGCAGTTCGCTAACAGGGACGTACCAAGAGACCCAGTACTTC
CASSSLTGTYQETQYF
>14|many|TRBV7-2|TRBJ1-2|-
TGTGCCAGCAGCTTAGGACAGGCTAACTATGGCTACACCTTC
CASSLGQANYGYTF
>15|many|TRBV6-1|TRBJ2-5|TRBD1
TGTGCCAGCACCCATTCAGGGGGACACCAAGAGACCCAGTACTTC
CASTHSGGHQETQYF
>12|many|TRBV28|TRBJ2-7|TRBD1
TGTGCCAGCAGTCCGGGGACAGACGAGCAGTACTTC
CASSPGTDEQYF
>14|-|TRBV12-3/TRBV12-4|TRBJ1-1|TRBD1
TGTGCCAGCAGTCAGGGGGCGGTAGATACTGAAGCTTTCTTT
CASSQGAVDTEAFF
>12|many|TRBV12-3/TRBV12-4|TRBJ2-7|-
TGTGCCAGCGGGAAGGCGATTTACGAGCAGTACTTC
CASGKAIYEQYF
>17|-|TRBV6-2/TRBV6-3|TRBJ2-7|TRBD2
TGTGCCAGCAGCCGATCCCCTAGCGGGATTATCACCTACGAGCAGTACTTC
CASSRSPSGIITYEQYF
>13|many|TRBV12-3/TRBV12-4|TRBJ2-7|TRBD2
TGTGCCAGCAGAGAGCTAGCGGGAAGGGAGCAGTACTTC
CASRELAGREQYF
>12|many|TRBV28|TRBJ1-2|TRBD1
TGTGCCAGCAGAAGGGACAGGGTAACGGACACCTTC
CASRRDRVTDTF
>16|many|TRBV6-2/TRBV6-3|TRBJ2-7|-
TGTGCCAGCAGTTTCATTACCAACAGGGATTCCTACGAGCAGTACTTC
CASSFITNRDSYEQYF
>13|-|TRBV6-1|TRBJ2-2|-
TGTGCCAGCAGTGAAGGGTCGACCGGGGAGCTGTTTTTT
CASSEGSTGELFF
>15|many|TRBV27|TRBJ2-5|TRBD2
TGTGCCAGCAGTCCCGGGACTAGCGGACTGGAGACCCAGTACTTC
CASSPGTSGLETQYF
>12|many|TRBV2|TRBJ1-1|-
TGTGCCAGCGCAAGGGGATACACTGAAGCTTTCTTT
CASARGYTEAFF
>13|many|TRBV10-3|TRBJ1-1|-
TGTGCCATCAGGAAGGACCCTGGGTACGAAGCTTTCTTT
CAIRKDPGYEAFF
>13|many|TRBV6-2/TRBV6-3|TRBJ2-2|-
TGTGCCAGCAGTTACAGGGACACCGGGGAGCTGTTTTTT
CASSYRDTGELFF
>14|many|TRBV30|TRBJ1-2|-
TGTGCCTGTCAAACGGACGGAGCTAACTATGGCTACACCTTC
CACQTDGANYGYTF
>16|few|TRBV30|TRBJ1-2|-
TGTGCCTGGAACCCCGGGCACGGGGCTCTTATCTATGGCTACACCTTC
CAWNPGHGALIYGYTF
>13|-|TRBV12-3/TRBV12-4|TRBJ2-2|-
TGTGCCAGCAGTCGGCGGGATTTTGGGGAGCTGTTTTTT
CASSRRDFGELFF
>15|many|TRBV7-9|TRBJ2-7|-
TGTGCCAGCAGCTCCACAACGGAGGGGGCCTACGAGCAGTACTTC
CASSSTTEGAYEQYF
>14|many|TRBV6-2/TRBV6-3|TRBJ2-7|-
TGTGCCAGCAGTTACTCGCCTAGCCTCCACGAGCAGTACTTC
CASSYSPSLHEQYF
>15|-|TRBV5-4|TRBJ2-4|-
TGTGCCAGCAGCTTGGACCCGGGTCCAGGGAACATTCAGTACTTC
CASSLDPGPGNIQYF
>17|-|TRBV20-1|TRBJ2-5|TRBD2
TGCAGTGCTCGCCGACTAGCGGGAGGCACCCGGGCGGAGACCCAGTACTTC
CSARRLAGGTRAETQYF
>13|many|TRBV20-1|TRBJ2-7|TRBD1
TGCAGTGCTAGAGATCACAGGGGGGACGAGCAGTACTTC
CSARDHRGDEQYF
>15|-|TRBV27|TRBJ2-7|TRBD1
TGTGCCAGCAGTCCCGGCACAGGGGGCGACTACGAGCAGTACTTC
CASSPGTGGDYEQYF